These T cell receptor beta chains were read from a single sample in a study of CD8+CD57+ T cells in acquired aplastic anemia. TCRdb redid the calling of the reads with MiXCR, one entry per CDR3 protein. The sample lists about 160,000 distinct CDR3 sequences, about two thirds seen once, with approximately 48% in the top ten. The sequencing input was sorted CD4+, CD8+, or CD8+CD57+ T cells (not recorded which) from PBMCs. The receptors were sampled from a human donor with aplastic anemia. Each CDR3 is given with its conserved first and last residue. The D gene is left open where the match is weak. Clone size is not always given. Where it is, it says once, few, many or a class for expanded clones.

>TRBD2|NA|TRBJ2-1|TRBV7-9
CASSFPTSGAYNEQFF
TGTGCCAGCAGCTTCCCGACTAGCGGGGCTTACAATGAGCAGTTCTTC
>NA|NA|TRBJ2-5|TRBV7-8
CASSATGSETQYF
TGTGCCAGCAGCGCAACAGGTTCAGAGACCCAGTACTTC
>TRBD1|NA|TRBJ2-5|TRBV2
CASSQPGTGTRLGTQYF
TGTGCCAGCAGTCAGCCGGGGACAGGGACGAGGTTGGGGACCCAGTACTTC
>NA|NA|TRBJ2-7|TRBV7-3
CASSQDWGPSVDEQYF
TGTGCCAGCAGCCAAGATTGGGGCCCCTCCGTGGACGAGCAGTACTTC
>NA|NA|TRBJ2-7|TRBV5-1
CASSLAFGSYEQYF
TGCGCCAGCAGCTTGGCATTCGGGTCTTACGAGCAGTACTTC
>TRBD1|NA|TRBJ1-2|TRBV2
CACLGQGPGGYTF
TGTGCCTGCCTGGGACAGGGTCCGGGGGGCTACACCTTC
>NA|NA|TRBJ1-3|TRBV7-8
CASSFGEIGGNTIYF
TGTGCCAGCAGCTTCGGAGAGATAGGTGGAAACACCATATATTTT
>NA|NA|TRBJ1-2|TRBV2
CASSEEQGVDGYTF
TGTGCCAGCAGTGAGGAGCAGGGAGTAGATGGCTACACCTTC
>NA|few|TRBJ1-1|TRBV6-4
CASSDPRDPSSEAFF
TGTGCCAGCAGTGACCCCAGGGACCCCAGCTCTGAAGCTTTCTTT
>TRBD1|NA|TRBJ2-7|TRBV14
CASSHGTGKYYEQYF
TGTGCCAGCAGCCACGGGACAGGGAAGTACTACGAGCAGTACTTC
>NA|NA|TRBJ1-4|TRBV25-1
CAIPEREGSEKLFF
TGTGCCATTCCGGAAAGGGAAGGGTCTGAAAAACTGTTTTTT
>NA|NA|TRBJ2-7|TRBV24-1
CATSRGRGDYEQYF
TGTGCCACCAGTCGGGGCAGGGGTGACTACGAGCAGTACTTC
>TRBD1|NA|TRBJ2-7|TRBV15
CATSRESFRDRAMEQYF
TGTGCCACCAGCAGGGAGTCCTTCCGGGACAGGGCGATGGAGCAGTACTTC
>TRBD2|NA|TRBJ2-1|TRBV24-1
CATSDLGLAGRNEQFF
TGTGCCACCAGTGATTTGGGGCTAGCGGGGCGGAATGAGCAGTTCTTC
>NA|few|TRBJ2-7|TRBV10-3
CAISATEGPYEQYF
TGTGCCATCAGTGCAACGGAGGGCCCCTACGAGCAGTACTTC
>NA|NA|TRBJ2-7|TRBV20-1
CSARDPNGMGYEQYF
TGCAGTGCTAGAGATCCTAACGGGATGGGGTACGAGCAGTACTTC
>NA|NA|TRBJ1-6|TRBV9
CASSPWEGALHF
TGTGCCAGCAGCCCGTGGGAGGGGGCCCTCCACTTT
>TRBD2|NA|TRBJ2-3|TRBV10-3
CAISEWTSTDTQYF
TGTGCCATCAGTGAGTGGACTAGTACAGATACGCAGTATTTT
>TRBD2|NA|TRBJ2-7|TRBV7-9
CASSLVLAGASEQYF
TGTGCCAGCAGCTTAGTACTAGCGGGAGCTAGCGAGCAGTACTTC
>NA|NA|TRBJ1-3|TRBV7-6
CASSLEGRTDSGNTVYF
TGTGCCAGCAGCTTAGAGGGTCGCACGGACTCTGGAAACACCGTATATTTT
>TRBD1|NA|TRBJ2-1|TRBV10-3
CASSVDRVGNNEQFF
TGTGCCAGCAGTGTCGACAGGGTGGGAAACAATGAGCAGTTCTTC
>NA|once|TRBJ1-5|TRBV2
CASSEIMGAANQPQHF
TGTGCCAGCAGTGAAATAATGGGGGCGGCTAATCAGCCCCAGCATTTT
>NA|NA|TRBJ1-6|TRBV6-1
CASSVSGTLHVSSSPLHF
TGTGCCAGCAGTGTGTCTGGGACCCTGCACGTTAGTTCTTCACCCCTCCACTTT
>NA|NA|TRBJ1-1|TRBV19
CASNTRAPLQADSTEAFF
TGTGCCAGTAATACACGGGCACCCCTACAGGCGGATAGCACTGAAGCTTTCTTT
>NA|NA|TRBJ2-5|TRBV5-6
CASRSTAQYF
TGTGCCAGCAGGTCGACGGCCCAGTACTTC
>TRBD1|NA|TRBJ2-7|TRBV7-8
CASSVYRGYEQYF
TGTGCCAGCAGCGTATACAGGGGCTACGAGCAGTACTTC
>NA|NA|TRBJ2-7|TRBV4-2
CASSQERQETYEQYF
TGTGCCAGCAGCCAAGAGCGGCAGGAGACCTACGAGCAGTACTTC
>NA|few|TRBJ2-5|TRBV24-1
CATSGGETQYF
TGTGCCACCAGTGGGGGGGAGACCCAGTACTTC
>NA|NA|TRBJ2-7|TRBV7-8
CASSPQTSLALEQYF
TGTGCCAGCAGCCCCCAGACTAGTTTGGCACTCGAGCAGTACTTC
>NA|few|TRBJ2-5|TRBV24-1
CATSARQGGTQYF
TGTGCCACCAGTGCCCGGCAGGGTGGGACCCAGTACTTC
>TRBD1|NA|TRBJ1-4|TRBV28
CASSGADRGTNEKLFF
TGTGCCAGCAGTGGGGCCGACAGGGGTACTAATGAAAAACTGTTTTTT
>NA|NA|TRBJ2-5|TRBV6-6
CASSRTSSSLETQYF
TGTGCCAGCAGTCGCACCTCATCCTCGTTGGAGACCCAGTACTTC
>TRBD1|NA|TRBJ1-2|TRBV2
CASLLGQNGYTF
TGTGCCAGCCTGCTGGGACAGAATGGCTACACCTTC
>NA|NA|TRBJ2-7|TRBV7-2
CASSFQERKGEQYF
TGTGCCAGCAGCTTTCAGGAGAGGAAGGGCGAGCAGTACTTC
>NA|many|TRBJ2-5|TRBV10-2
CASSAQPQETQYF
TGCGCCAGCTCGGCACAACCCCAAGAGACCCAGTACTTC
>TRBD1|NA|TRBJ2-6|TRBV10-3
CAISLGTGGSGANVLTF
TGTGCCATCAGCCTCGGGACAGGGGGCTCTGGGGCCAACGTCCTGACTTTC
>TRBD2|NA|TRBJ2-3|TRBV9
CASSVRLAGVDDTQYF
TGTGCCAGCAGCGTTCGACTAGCGGGGGTTGATGATACGCAGTATTTT
>NA|many|TRBJ2-7|TRBV7-9
CASSLSYEQYF
TGTGCCAGCAGTTTGTCCTACGAGCAGTACTTC
>NA|NA|TRBJ1-2|TRBV5-8
CASRPRQATNYGYTF
TGTGCCAGCAGGCCGAGACAGGCGACTAACTATGGCTACACCTTC
>NA|NA|TRBJ2-7|TRBV20-1
CSATQDAYEQYF
TGCAGTGCCACGCAGGACGCCTACGAGCAGTACTTC
>TRBD2|NA|TRBJ2-5|TRBV7-8
CASSLVRSTSAVETQYF
TGTGCCAGCAGCTTAGTACGCTCGACTAGCGCGGTTGAGACCCAGTACTTC
>NA|NA|TRBJ2-6|TRBV5-1
CASRETPAGANVLTF
TGTGCCAGCAGAGAGACCCCGGCTGGGGCCAACGTCCTGACTTTC
>TRBD2|NA|TRBJ2-5|TRBV20-1
CSARDPGTSGDETQYF
TGCAGTGCTAGGGACCCCGGGACTAGCGGGGATGAGACCCAGTACTTC
>TRBD2|few|TRBJ2-7|TRBV25-1
CASSDLSGDEQYF
TGTGCCAGCAGTGATCTGAGCGGGGACGAGCAGTACTTC
>NA|NA|TRBJ2-3|TRBV7-2
CASSLGEENTQYF
TGTGCCAGCAGCTTAGGGGAGGAGAATACGCAGTATTTT
>NA|few|TRBJ1-6|TRBV2
CASSELGSSRPPNSPLHF
TGTGCCAGCAGTGAGCTCGGCAGCTCCCGGCCCCCTAATTCACCCCTCCACTTT
>NA|NA|TRBJ2-5|TRBV20-1
CSASRGYQETQYF
TGCAGTGCAAGCCGGGGGTACCAAGAGACCCAGTACTTC
>NA|NA|TRBJ1-6|TRBV6-4
CASSDSGYWPLHF
TGTGCCAGCAGTGACAGCGGATATTGGCCCCTCCACTTT
>NA|NA|TRBJ1-2|TRBV5-8
CASSPSGAGGYGYTF
TGTGCCAGCAGCCCAAGTGGGGCCGGGGGCTATGGCTACACCTTC
>NA|once|TRBJ1-5|TRBV20-1
CSAKPSQARPQHF
TGCAGTGCTAAACCCTCCCAGGCGCGGCCCCAGCATTTT